What follows are 10 T cell receptor beta chains derived from one specimen sequenced in a study of blood T cell repertoires in COVID-19. Some clones are missing from TCRdb's copy, which holds only in-frame ones; the method was immunoSEQ multiplex PCR. The repertoire holds about 140,000 clones, about 77% seen once, with roughly 9% in the top ten. The sample comprised peripheral blood. Receptors originate from a woman between 50 and 59 years old with active or convalescent COVID-19.

The gene calls are TRBV21-1 and TRBJ1-1. TRBV21-1 is flagged as a pseudogene. The CDR3 has 10 residues. Written as DNA, the CDR3 is TGTGCCAGCATCCCTTTTGAAGCTTTCTTT. Its protein is CASIPFEAFF.

The sample holds a few counts of this clone. The chain combines TRBV18 with TRBJ2-7; 10 bases align to TRBD1. This CDR3 is built from 16 residues. Trimming cost V 1 base and J 3 bases; bases outside gene matches: 6. Germline loops: CDR1 KGHSH, CDR2 LQKENI. This chain's CDR3 is CASSPLPGTGVYEQYF. CDR3 coding DNA: TGTGCCAGCTCACCACTTCCCGGGACAGGGGTCTACGAGCAGTACTTC.

This clone was counted a few times. The chain recombines TRBV28 with TRBJ1-6, with D possibly being TRBD1 (6 bases). CDR1 is MDHEN and CDR2 is SYDVKM in the germline V gene. This CDR3 has 17 residues. The V end lost 5 bases, the J end lost 7 bases, and 21 bases lay between the germline ends. The CDR3 reads CASSPAGTGQWNSPLHF. In DNA form, the CDR3 reads TGTGCCAGCAGTCCCGCCGGAACAGGGCAGTGGAATTCACCCCTCCACTTT.

The V gene is TRBV28, the J gene TRBJ1-2, with D hard to call. The length of the CDR3 is 11 residues. V was pared by 6 bases and J by 6 bases, with 8 bases between. Per the germline V gene, CDR1 is MDHEN and CDR2 is SYDVKM. The CDR3 DNA reads TGTGCCAGCAGAGTTGGCCATGGCTACACCTTC. Its translation: CASRVGHGYTF.

The V call is TRBV14, the J call TRBJ2-2; 7 bases are a match to TRBD1. Germline CDR1 and CDR2: SGHDN and FVKESK. This CDR3 contains 16 residues. The junction had 8 bases not matched to a gene; V was cut back by 5 bases and J by 2 bases. Here the CDR3 DNA reads TGTGCCAGCAGCGAATGGACAGGAATCAACACCGGGGAGCTGTTTTTT. The encoded protein is CASSEWTGINTGELFF.

The chain recombines TRBV6-5 with TRBJ2-1; tentative D call: TRBD2 (5 bases). V dropped 4 bases and J dropped 4 bases, with 14 bases sitting between them. CDR1 and CDR2 from the germline V gene are MNHEY and SVGAGI. The CDR3 sequence is 15 residues long. The CDR3 loop is CASSSLAGEYNEQFF. The CDR3 DNA sequence: TGTGCCAGCAGTTCCCTCGCCGGGGAATACAATGAGCAGTTCTTC.

V and J are TRBV4-2 and TRBJ1-1; D call uncertain. There are 13 residues in the CDR3. The germline V and J ends were trimmed by 0 bases and 4 bases, with 6 bases remaining between them. CDR1 and CDR2 (germline): LGHNA, YNFKEQ. CDR3 loop: CASSQDGLTEAFF. In nucleotides, the CDR3 is TGTGCCAGCAGCCAAGATGGGCTCACTGAAGCTTTCTTT.

This clone was counted between two and nine times. The CDR3 spells CASSESGGNTGELFF. CDR3 DNA sequence: TGTGCCAGCAGTGAATCGGGGGGCAACACCGGGGAGCTGTTTTTT. V and J are TRBV6-1 and TRBJ2-2; possibly TRBD2 for D (7 bases). The CDR3 sequence is 15 residues long. Germline V lookup: CDR1 MNHNS, CDR2 SASEGT. V was pared by 2 bases and J by 2 bases, with 9 bases between.

The rearrangement uses TRBV19 and TRBJ2-7; possible D gene TRBD1, 7 bases. The CDR3 runs to 14 residues. Trimming shortened V by 6 bases and J by 2 bases, and 14 bases separated the two germline ends. CDR1 and CDR2 (germline): LNHDA, SQIVND (reference sequence). Here the CDR3 DNA reads TGTGCCAGTAGCACTACCAGGGGGGCCTACGAGCAGTACTTC. It codes for CASSTTRGAYEQYF.

CDR3 in DNA: TGTGCCAGCAGTGGGGCAGGGAGGCCGCCAAACACTGAAGCTTTCTTT. Translation: CASSGAGRPPNTEAFF. V and J are TRBV2 and TRBJ1-1, with a weak D call TRBD1 (5 bases). Trimming stripped 4 bases from V and 2 bases from J, with 17 bases between. The CDR3 runs to 16 residues. CDR1 is SNHLY and CDR2 is FYNNEI in the germline V gene.